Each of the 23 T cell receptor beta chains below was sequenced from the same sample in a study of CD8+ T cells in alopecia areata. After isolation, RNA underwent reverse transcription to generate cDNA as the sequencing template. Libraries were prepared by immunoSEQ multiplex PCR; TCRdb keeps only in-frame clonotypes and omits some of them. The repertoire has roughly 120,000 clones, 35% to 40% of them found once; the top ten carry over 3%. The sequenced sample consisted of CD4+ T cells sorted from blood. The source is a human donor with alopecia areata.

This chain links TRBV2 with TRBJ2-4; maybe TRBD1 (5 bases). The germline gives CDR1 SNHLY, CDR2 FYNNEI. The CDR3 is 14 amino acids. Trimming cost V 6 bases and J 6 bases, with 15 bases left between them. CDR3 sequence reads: CASSRGLDRNIQYF. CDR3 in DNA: TGTGCCAGCAGCCGAGGTTTAGACAGAAACATTCAGTACTTC. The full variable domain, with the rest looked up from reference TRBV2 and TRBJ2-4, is EPEVTQTPSHQVTQMGQEVILRCVPISNHLYFYWYRQILGQKVEFLVSFYNNEISEKSEIFDDQFSVERPDGSNFTLKIRSTKLEDSAMYFCASSRGLDRNIQYFGAGTRLSVL.

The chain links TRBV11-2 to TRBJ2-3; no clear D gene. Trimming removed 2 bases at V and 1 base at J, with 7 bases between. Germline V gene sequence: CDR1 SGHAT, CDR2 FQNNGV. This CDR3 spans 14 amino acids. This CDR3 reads CASSLTRGTDTQYF. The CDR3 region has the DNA TGTGCCAGCAGCTTAACACGGGGCACAGATACGCAGTATTTT.

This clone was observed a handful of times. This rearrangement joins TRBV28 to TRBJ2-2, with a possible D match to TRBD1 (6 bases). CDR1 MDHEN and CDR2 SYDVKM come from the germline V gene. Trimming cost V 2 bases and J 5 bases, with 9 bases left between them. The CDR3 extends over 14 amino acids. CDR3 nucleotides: TGTGCCAGCAGTTTAGCTCAGGGGACCGGGGAGCTGTTTTTT. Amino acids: CASSLAQGTGELFF.

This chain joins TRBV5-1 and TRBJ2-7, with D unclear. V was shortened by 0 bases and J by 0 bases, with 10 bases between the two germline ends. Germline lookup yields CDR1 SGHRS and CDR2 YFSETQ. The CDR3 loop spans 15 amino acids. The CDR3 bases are TGCGCCAGCAGCTTGGAGCCGGTGAGCTCCTACGAGCAGTACTTC. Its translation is CASSLEPVSSYEQYF.

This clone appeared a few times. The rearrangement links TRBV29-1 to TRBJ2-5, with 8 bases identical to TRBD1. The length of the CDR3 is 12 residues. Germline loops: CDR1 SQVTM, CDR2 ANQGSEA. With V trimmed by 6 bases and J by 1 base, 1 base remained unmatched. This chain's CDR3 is CSVGTGQETQYF. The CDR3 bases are TGCAGCGTGGGGACAGGCCAAGAGACCCAGTACTTC.

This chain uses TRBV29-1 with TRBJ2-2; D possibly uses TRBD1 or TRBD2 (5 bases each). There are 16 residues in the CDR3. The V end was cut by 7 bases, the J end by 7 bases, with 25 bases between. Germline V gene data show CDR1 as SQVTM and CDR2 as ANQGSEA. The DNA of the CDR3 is TGCAGCGCATCCGGGACCGGGACGAAGGCCATCGGGGAGCTGTTTTTT. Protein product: CSASGTGTKAIGELFF.

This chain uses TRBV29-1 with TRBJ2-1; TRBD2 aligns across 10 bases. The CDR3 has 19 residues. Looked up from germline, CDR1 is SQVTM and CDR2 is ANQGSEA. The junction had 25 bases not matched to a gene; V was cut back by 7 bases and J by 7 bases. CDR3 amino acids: CSGQGRDPSGSVRANEQFF. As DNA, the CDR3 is TGCAGCGGCCAGGGAAGAGATCCTAGCGGGAGTGTAAGGGCAAATGAGCAGTTCTTC.

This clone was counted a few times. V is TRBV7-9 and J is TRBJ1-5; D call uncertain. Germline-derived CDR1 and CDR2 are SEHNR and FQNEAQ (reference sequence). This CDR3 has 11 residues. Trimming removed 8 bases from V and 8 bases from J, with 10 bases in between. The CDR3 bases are TGTGCCAGCTGGGGATTGGAGCCCCAGCATTTT. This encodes CASWGLEPQHF.

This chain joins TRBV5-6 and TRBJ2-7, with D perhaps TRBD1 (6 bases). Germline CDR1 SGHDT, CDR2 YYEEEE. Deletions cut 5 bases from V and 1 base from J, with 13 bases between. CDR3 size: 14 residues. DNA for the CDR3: TGTGCCAGCAGGTACAGGGAGCTATCCTACGAGCAGTACTTC. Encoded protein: CASRYRELSYEQYF.

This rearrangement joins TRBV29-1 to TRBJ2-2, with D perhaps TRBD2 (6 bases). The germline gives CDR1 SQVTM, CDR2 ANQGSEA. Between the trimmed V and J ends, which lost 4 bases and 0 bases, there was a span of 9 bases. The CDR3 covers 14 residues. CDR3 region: CSVGSGANTGELFF. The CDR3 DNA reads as TGCAGCGTTGGTTCGGGGGCGAACACCGGGGAGCTGTTTTTT.

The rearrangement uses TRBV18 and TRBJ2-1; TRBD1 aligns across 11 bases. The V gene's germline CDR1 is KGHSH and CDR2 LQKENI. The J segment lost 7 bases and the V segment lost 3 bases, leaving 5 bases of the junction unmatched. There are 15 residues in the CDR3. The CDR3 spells CASSPGQGASNEQFF. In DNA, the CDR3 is TGTGCCAGCTCACCTGGACAGGGGGCAAGTAATGAGCAGTTCTTC. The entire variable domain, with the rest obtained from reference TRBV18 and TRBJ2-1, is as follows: NAGVMQNPRHLVRRRGQEARLRCSPMKGHSHVYWYRQLPEEGLKFMVYLQKENIIDESGMPKERFSAEFPKEGPSILRIQQVVRGDSAAYFCASSPGQGASNEQFFGPGTRLTVL.

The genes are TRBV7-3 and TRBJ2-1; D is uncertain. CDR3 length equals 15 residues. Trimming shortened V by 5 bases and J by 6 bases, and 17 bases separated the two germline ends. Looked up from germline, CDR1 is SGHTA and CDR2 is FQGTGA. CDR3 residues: CASSTTFSPRNEQFF. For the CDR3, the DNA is TGTGCCAGCAGCACGACCTTCAGCCCCCGCAATGAGCAGTTCTTC.

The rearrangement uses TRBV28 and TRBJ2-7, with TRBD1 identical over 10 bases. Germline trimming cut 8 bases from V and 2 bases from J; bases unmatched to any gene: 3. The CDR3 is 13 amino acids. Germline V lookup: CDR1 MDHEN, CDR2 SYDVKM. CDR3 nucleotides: TGTGCCAGCGGGGACAGGGGTCCCTACGAGCAGTACTTC. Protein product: CASGDRGPYEQYF. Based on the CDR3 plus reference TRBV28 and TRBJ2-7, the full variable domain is DVKVTQSSRYLVKRTGEKVFLECVQDMDHENMFWYRQDPGLGLRLIYFSYDVKMKEKGDIPEGYSVSREKKERFSLILESASTNQTSMYLCASGDRGPYEQYFGPGTRLTVT.

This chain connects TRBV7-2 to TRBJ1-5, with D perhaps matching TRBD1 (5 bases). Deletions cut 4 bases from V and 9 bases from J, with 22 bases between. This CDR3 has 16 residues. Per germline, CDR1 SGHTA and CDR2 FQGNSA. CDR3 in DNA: TGTGCCAGCAGCTCTATGACCGGGGGACCGTTTGGGCCCCAGCATTTT. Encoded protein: CASSSMTGGPFGPQHF.

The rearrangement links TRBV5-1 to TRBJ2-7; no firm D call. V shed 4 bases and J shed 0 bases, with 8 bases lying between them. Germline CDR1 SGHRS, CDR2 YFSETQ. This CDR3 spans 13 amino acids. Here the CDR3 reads CASSRMTSYEQYF. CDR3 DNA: TGCGCCAGCAGCCGCATGACCTCCTACGAGCAGTACTTC.

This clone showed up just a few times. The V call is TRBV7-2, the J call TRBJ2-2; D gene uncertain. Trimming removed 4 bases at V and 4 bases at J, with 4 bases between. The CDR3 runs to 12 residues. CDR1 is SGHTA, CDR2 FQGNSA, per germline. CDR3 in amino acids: CASSWRTGELFF. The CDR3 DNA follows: TGTGCCAGCAGCTGGCGCACCGGGGAGCTGTTTTTT.

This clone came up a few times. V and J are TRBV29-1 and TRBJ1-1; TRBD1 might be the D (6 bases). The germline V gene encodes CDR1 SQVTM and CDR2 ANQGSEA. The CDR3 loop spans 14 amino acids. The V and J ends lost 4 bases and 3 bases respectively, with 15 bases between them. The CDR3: CSVVTQGSHTEAFF. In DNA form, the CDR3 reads TGCAGCGTTGTAACCCAGGGGTCCCACACTGAAGCTTTCTTT.

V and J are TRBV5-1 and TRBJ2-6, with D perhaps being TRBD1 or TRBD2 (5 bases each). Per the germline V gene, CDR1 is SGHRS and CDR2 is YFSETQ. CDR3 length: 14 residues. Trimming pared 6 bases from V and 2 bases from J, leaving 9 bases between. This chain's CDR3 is CASTRDAGANVLTF. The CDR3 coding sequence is TGCGCCAGCACGAGGGACGCTGGGGCCAACGTCCTGACTTTC.

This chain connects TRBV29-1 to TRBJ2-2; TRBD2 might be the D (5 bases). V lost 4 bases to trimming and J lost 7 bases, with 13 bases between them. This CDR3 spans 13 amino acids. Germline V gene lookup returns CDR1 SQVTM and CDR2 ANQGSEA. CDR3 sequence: CSVVRVLSGELFF. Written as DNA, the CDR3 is TGCAGCGTTGTGAGGGTACTAAGCGGGGAGCTGTTTTTT.

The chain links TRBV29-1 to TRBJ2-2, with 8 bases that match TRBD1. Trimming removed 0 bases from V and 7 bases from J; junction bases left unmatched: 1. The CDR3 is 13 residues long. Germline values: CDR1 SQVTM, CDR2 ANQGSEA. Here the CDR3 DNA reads TGCAGCGTTGAAGACGACAGGGGCGGGGAGCTGTTTTTT. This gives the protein CSVEDDRGGELFF.

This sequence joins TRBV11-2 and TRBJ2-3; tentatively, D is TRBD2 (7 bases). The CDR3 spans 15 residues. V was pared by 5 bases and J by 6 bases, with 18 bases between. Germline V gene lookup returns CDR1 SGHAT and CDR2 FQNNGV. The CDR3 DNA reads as TGTGCCAGCAGCCCAGCCGGGGGGCACGGGGATACGCAGTATTTT. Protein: CASSPAGGHGDTQYF.

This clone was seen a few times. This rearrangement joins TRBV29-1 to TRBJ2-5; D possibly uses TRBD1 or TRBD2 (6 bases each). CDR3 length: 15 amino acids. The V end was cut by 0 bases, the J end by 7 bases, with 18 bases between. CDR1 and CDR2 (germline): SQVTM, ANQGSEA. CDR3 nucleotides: TGCAGCGTTGAAGATAAGGGGGGCCGATCGTGGACCCAGTACTTC. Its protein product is CSVEDKGGRSWTQYF.

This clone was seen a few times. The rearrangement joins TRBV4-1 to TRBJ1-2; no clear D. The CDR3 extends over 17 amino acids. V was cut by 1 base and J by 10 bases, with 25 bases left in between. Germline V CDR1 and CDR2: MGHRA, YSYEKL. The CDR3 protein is CASSQVDLGLSYGDYTF. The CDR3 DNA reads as TGCGCCAGCAGCCAAGTGGACTTAGGGTTGTCGTATGGGGACTACACCTTC.